These 6 T cell receptor beta chains share one sample of origin, sequenced in a study of OX40 agonist ivuxolimab in advanced cancers. The library was generated by the immunoSEQ multiplex PCR assay. In its TCRdb copy, this immuneACCESS table keeps in-frame sequences only and misses some clones. Where compared with another copy, unresolved V genes explain less than half of these, and the others have no known cause. This sample is represented by more than 60,000 clones; under 95% of them were singletons. 0.35% to 0.45% of the sample lies in the top ten. Sequencing used CD4+ or CD8+ T cells sorted from blood, obtained in a trial of the OX40 agonist ivuxolimab. The receptor set was obtained from an adult with an advanced solid tumor such as melanoma, head and neck, liver or kidney cancer.

V gene TRBV27 combines with J gene TRBJ2-3; 11 positions match TRBD2. Germline trimming cut 6 bases from V and 1 base from J; bases unmatched to any gene: 15. The CDR3 length is 19 residues. Per the germline V gene, CDR1 is MNHEY and CDR2 is SMNVEV (reference sequence). The CDR3 sequence: CASSRFGTSGGGGTDTQYF. The CDR3 DNA sequence: TGTGCCAGCAGCCGTTTCGGGACTAGCGGAGGCGGGGGCACAGATACGCAGTATTTT.

The chain combines TRBV28 with TRBJ2-7; 9 nucleotides line up with TRBD1. The germline CDR1 and CDR2 sequences are MDHEN and SYDVKM. V lost 2 bases, J lost 6 bases, and 5 bases stayed unmatched. There are 14 residues in the CDR3. In nucleotides, the CDR3 is TGTGCCAGCAGTTTAGGGACAGGGCAGGTCGAGCAGTACTTC. Encoded protein: CASSLGTGQVEQYF.

In its sample, this clone was seen a few times. This sequence joins TRBV7-2 and TRBJ1-2; D unresolved. CDR1 SGHTA and CDR2 FQGNSA come from the germline V gene. CDR3 length: 13 amino acids. Trimming cost V 1 base and J 4 bases, with 7 bases left between them. Written as DNA, the CDR3 is TGTGCCAGCAGCTTAGACGGCGTCTATGGCTACACCTTC. Translated, it gives CASSLDGVYGYTF.

This clone was seen only once. The CDR3: CASSWTRGETQYF. The DNA of the CDR3 is TGTGCCAGCAGCTGGACTAGAGGGGAGACCCAGTACTTC. The V and J genes are TRBV7-2 and TRBJ2-5; TRBD2 aligns across 7 bases. Germline-derived CDR1 and CDR2 are SGHTA and FQGNSA. Trimming removed 4 bases from V and 5 bases from J; junction bases left unmatched: 4. The CDR3 extends over 13 amino acids.

In its sample, this clone was seen a few times. The chain is built from TRBV10-1 and TRBJ1-5; the D is unclear. This CDR3 is built from 12 residues. Germline loops: CDR1 WNHNN, CDR2 SYGVQD (reference sequence). Trimming removed 5 bases at V and 4 bases at J, with 6 bases between. CDR3 residues: CASSPPNQPQHF. CDR3 coding DNA: TGCGCCAGCAGTCCTCCGAATCAGCCCCAGCATTTT.

The chain employs TRBV28 and TRBJ1-6; TRBD1 matches 7 bases. This CDR3 has 18 amino acids. The V and J ends lost 6 bases and 7 bases, in that order; junction bases with no gene match: 18. Per germline, CDR1 MDHEN and CDR2 SYDVKM. Written as DNA, the CDR3 is TGTGCCAGCAGCAGTGGTTGGGGGGTGGGGACAGAAAATTCACCCCTCCACTTT. Residues: CASSSGWGVGTENSPLHF.